This is a list of T cell receptor beta chains from one sample in a study of response to subunit inactivated influenza vaccine. Each CDR3 protein gets one entry after TCRdb re-called the RT-PCR reads with MiXCR. The table shows about 800,000 distinct CDR3 sequences, with 21% occurring only once. This material consisted of PBMCs from blood, taken 4 to 6 days after vaccination. These TCRs come from a man aged 50-59 years who received an inactivated influenza vaccine. Each CDR3 is given with its conserved first and last residue. Each record gives: CDR3 protein, J gene, V gene.

CASTTRLGTGTYEQYF | TRBJ2-7 | TRBV6-2/TRBV6-3
CASSEMLVGDTGELFF | TRBJ2-2 | TRBV6-1
CASSRDTVSYEQYF | TRBJ2-7 | TRBV6-1
CASSHDRLSSYEQYF | TRBJ2-7 | TRBV4-2
CASSQDWASVTGELFF | TRBJ2-2 | TRBV4-3
CASSFLGTVGRDSPLHF | TRBJ1-6 | TRBV28
CAGAEVGTDLAKNIQYF | TRBJ2-4 | TRBV30
CSVRPGQGAAGELFF | TRBJ2-2 | TRBV29-1
CASSLTGMVSETQYF | TRBJ2-5 | TRBV5-1
CASSLARLRTEAFF | TRBJ1-1 | TRBV5-6
CASSLGGTYTEAFF | TRBJ1-1 | TRBV12-3/TRBV12-4
CASRTGVRNTEAFF | TRBJ1-1 | TRBV12-3/TRBV12-4
CATISGVFVGEQFF | TRBJ2-1 | TRBV12-3/TRBV12-4
CAWSIGQGRDEQFF | TRBJ2-1 | TRBV30
CASSDPRGMGSFNEQFF | TRBJ2-1 | TRBV6-1